The rows below give T cell receptor beta chains drawn from one sample of a study of cytomegalovirus exposure and HLA in healthy donors. Sequencing was performed with immunoSEQ multiplex PCR; in TCRdb, only in-frame clones are kept and a portion is missing. The specimen's table records around 140,000 clones. Source material: PBMCs. Every receptor here comes from a woman aged 40 to 55 in good health and CMV-seropositive. Both conserved end residues are trimmed from each CDR3. Fields, in order: J gene, V gene, CDR3 protein.

j_call: TRBJ1-2; v_call: TRBV18; cdr3_aa: ASSPGDRTNGYT
j_call: NA; v_call: TRBV27; cdr3_aa: ASSLSRIGGLAGRYEQY
j_call: TRBJ2-7; v_call: TRBV9; cdr3_aa: ASSGGDRGLSYEQY
j_call: TRBJ2-5; v_call: TRBV6-5; cdr3_aa: ASSLNRGSGETQY
j_call: TRBJ2-7; v_call: TRBV5-6; cdr3_aa: ASSQGITPYEQY
j_call: TRBJ2-5; v_call: TRBV11-2; cdr3_aa: ASSLGATQETQY
j_call: TRBJ2-7; v_call: TRBV19; cdr3_aa: ASSMPPGGAGEQY
j_call: TRBJ2-5; v_call: TRBV4-1; cdr3_aa: ASSHRRATWEQY
j_call: TRBJ1-2; v_call: TRBV6-1; cdr3_aa: ASISQGINYGYT
j_call: TRBJ1-2; v_call: TRBV27; cdr3_aa: ASSLSRNYGYT
j_call: TRBJ2-2; v_call: TRBV6-4; cdr3_aa: ASSRLAGSSTGELF
j_call: TRBJ1-2; v_call: TRBV4-1; cdr3_aa: ASSQDIGGYYGYT
j_call: TRBJ2-2; v_call: TRBV28; cdr3_aa: ASSSTGSVNTGELF
j_call: TRBJ2-7; v_call: TRBV27; cdr3_aa: ASSGQSYEQY
j_call: TRBJ1-1; v_call: TRBV9; cdr3_aa: ASSSRANTEAF
j_call: TRBJ2-1; v_call: TRBV18; cdr3_aa: ASSPPTRGEQF
j_call: TRBJ2-7; v_call: TRBV7-7; cdr3_aa: ASSLGGTGVDEQY
j_call: TRBJ2-7; v_call: TRBV27; cdr3_aa: ASSVVRGEYEQY
j_call: TRBJ1-1; v_call: TRBV30; cdr3_aa: AWSVEEDTEAF
j_call: TRBJ1-5; v_call: TRBV11-1; cdr3_aa: ASSQSGHNQPQH
j_call: TRBJ1-1; v_call: TRBV7-3; cdr3_aa: ASSSSPGQGAF
j_call: TRBJ2-1; v_call: TRBV7-2; cdr3_aa: ASSLDPGKVNEQF